These 17 T cell receptor beta chains share one sample of origin, sequenced in a study of early T cells in non-severe SARS-CoV-2 infection. Via MiXCR, TCRdb re-called the 5' RACE reads, giving one row per CDR3 protein. Among approximately 85,000 distinct CDR3 sequences, 9% to 15% were seen once, and the ten largest hold about 6.5%. Sequenced: whole blood. The receptors here all came from an adult who was a healthcare worker with PCR-confirmed SARS-CoV-2 infection or an uninfected control (not recorded which).

This clonotype was detected a few times. J is TRBJ2-1 and V is TRBV7-2; 13 bases map to TRBD2. V was pared by 1 base and J by 8 bases, with 8 bases of the junction left unmatched. CDR1 and CDR2 from the germline V gene are SGHTA and FQGNSA. The CDR3 spans 17 residues. The CDR3 protein is CASSLVGLAGVRDEQFF. The CDR3, as DNA: TGTGCCAGCAGCTTAGTAGGACTAGCGGGAGTTAGGGATGAGCAGTTCTTC. Supplemented by reference TRBV7-2 and TRBJ2-1, the full variable domain reads GAGVSQSPSNKVTEKGKDVELRCDPISGHTALYWYRQSLGQGLEFLIYFQGNSAPDKSGLPSDRFSAERTGGSVSTLTIQRTQQEDSAVYLCASSLVGLAGVRDEQFFGPGTRLTVL.

The rearrangement links TRBV6-6 to TRBJ2-6; 7 nucleotides match TRBD2. CDR1 is MNHNY, CDR2 SVGAGI, per germline (reference sequence). The CDR3 sequence is 15 residues long. Trimming removed 5 bases from V and 3 bases from J; junction bases left unmatched: 4. As DNA, the CDR3 is TGTGCCAGCAGTAACGCGGGAGTTGGGGCCAACGTCCTGACTTTC. Translating gives CASSNAGVGANVLTF.

In its sample, this clonotype was seen many times. The chain is built from TRBV4-3 and TRBJ2-1; unclear D gene. Between the trimmed V and J ends, which lost 0 bases and 8 bases, there was a span of 8 bases. Germline V CDR1 and CDR2: LGHNA, YSLEER. CDR3 length equals 13 residues. CDR3 loop: CASSQDPWDEQFF. Here the CDR3 DNA reads TGCGCCAGCAGCCAAGATCCGTGGGATGAGCAGTTCTTC.

This clonotype was detected a few times. The CDR3 protein is CATSPLYGTGHNEQFF. The CDR3 DNA is TGTGCCACCAGCCCCTTATACGGGACTGGACACAATGAGCAGTTCTTC. The gene calls are TRBV15 and TRBJ2-1, with TRBD2 as a possible D gene (6 bases). The CDR3 is 16 amino acids. The germline V and J ends were trimmed by 5 bases and 5 bases, with 19 bases remaining between them. Germline V lookup: CDR1 LNHNV, CDR2 YYDKDF (reference sequence).

This clonotype occurred many times. The gene calls are TRBV20-1 and TRBJ1-2; D not certain. The CDR3 is 15 residues long. Germline CDR1 reads DFQATT; CDR2 reads SNEGSKA (reference sequence). The V and J ends lost 0 bases and 3 bases respectively, with 14 bases between them. The DNA for the CDR3 is TGCAGTGCTAGAGATTTATGGGGTTATGACTATGGCTACACCTTC. Translation gives CSARDLWGYDYGYTF.

Only a few counts were recorded for this clonotype. V usage is TRBV29-1 and J usage is TRBJ2-5; D is undetermined. The CDR3 is 11 amino acids. Germline lookup yields CDR1 SQVTM and CDR2 ANQGSEA. CDR3 DNA sequence: TGCACCGCCTCGTCGGAAGAGACCCAGTACTTC. Translated, it gives CTASSEETQYF. The full variable domain, with the rest looked up from reference TRBV29-1 and TRBJ2-5, is SAVISQKPSRDICQRGTSLTIQCQVDSQVTMMFWYRQQPGQSLTLIATANQGSEATYESGFVIDKFPISRPNLTFSTLTVSNMSPEDSSIYLCTASSEETQYFGPGTRLLVL.

This clonotype was seen a few times. J is TRBJ2-7 and V is TRBV7-2; TRBD1 matches at 7 bases. The CDR3 loop spans 13 amino acids. Germline V gene data show CDR1 as SGHTA and CDR2 as FQGNSA. With V trimmed by 4 bases and J by 6 bases, 6 bases remained unmatched. Written as DNA, the CDR3 is TGTGCCAGCAGCTCAGCGACAGGGACCGAGCAGTACTTC. Residues: CASSSATGTEQYF.

CDR3 in DNA: TGCGCCAGCAGTGAACGAGGTGGCCCTGAAGCTTTCTTT. Translated: CASSERGGPEAFF. The chain uses TRBV10-2 and TRBJ1-1; D remains ambiguous. The CDR3 contains 13 residues. The V end was cut by 3 bases, the J end by 6 bases, with 11 bases between. Germline values: CDR1 WSHSY, CDR2 SAAADI.

This clonotype was counted a few times. This chain connects TRBV7-2 to TRBJ2-3, with TRBD2 as a possible D gene (6 bases). V shed 3 bases and J shed 6 bases, with 10 bases lying between them. Per the germline V gene, CDR1 is SGHTA and CDR2 is FQGNSA. CDR3 size: 13 residues. As DNA, the CDR3 is TGTGCCAGCAGCTTTGGAGGGGCGGATACGCAGTATTTT. Protein product: CASSFGGADTQYF. The whole variable domain, remainder taken from reference TRBV7-2 and TRBJ2-3, is GAGVSQSPSNKVTEKGKDVELRCDPISGHTALYWYRQSLGQGLEFLIYFQGNSAPDKSGLPSDRFSAERTGGSVSTLTIQRTQQEDSAVYLCASSFGGADTQYFGPGTRLTVL.

This chain connects TRBV6-5 to TRBJ1-3, with 7 bases that match TRBD1. Germline assignment: CDR1 MNHEY and CDR2 SVGAGI. After removal of 6 bases from V and 4 bases from J, the junction contained 3 bases not matched to a gene. The length of the CDR3 is 13 residues. The CDR3 protein is CASRLTGGNTIYF. The CDR3 DNA reads TGTGCCAGCAGATTGACAGGGGGAAACACCATATATTTT.

This clonotype was counted at least ten times. The rearrangement links TRBV20-1 to TRBJ2-5; D not resolved. V lost 7 bases to trimming and J lost 5 bases, with 11 bases between them. Germline values: CDR1 DFQATT, CDR2 SNEGSKA (reference sequence). The CDR3 has 11 residues. The CDR3, as DNA: TGCAGTGTCGCCAGGACGGAGACCCAGTACTTC. It translates to CSVARTETQYF.

This clonotype was recorded a few times. The rearrangement links TRBV29-1 to TRBJ2-7; D is tentatively TRBD1 or TRBD2 (5 bases each). Germline CDR1 is SQVTM and CDR2 is ANQGSEA. Trimming shortened V by 7 bases and J by 4 bases, and 17 bases separated the two germline ends. The CDR3 covers 13 residues. For the CDR3, the DNA is TGCAGCGCCGTAGGTGGGGGACGATACGAGCAGTACTTC. Its protein product is CSAVGGGRYEQYF.

This clonotype has more than one count but fewer than ten. The chain employs TRBV7-9 and TRBJ2-3, with 8 nucleotides matching TRBD2. V gave up 0 bases and J gave up 4 bases; unmatched junction bases: 3. Per the germline V gene, CDR1 is SEHNR and CDR2 is FQNEAQ (reference sequence). CDR3 length: 15 amino acids. CDR3 coding DNA: TGTGCCAGCAGCTTAGCGACTAGCGTCGCAGATACGCAGTATTTT. Protein product: CASSLATSVADTQYF.

This chain uses TRBV15 with TRBJ2-5; D is ambiguous. V dropped 3 bases and J dropped 4 bases, with 9 bases sitting between them. This CDR3 has 13 residues. Germline-derived CDR1 and CDR2 are LNHNV and YYDKDF (reference sequence). The CDR3 reads CATSRGWGETQYF. The CDR3 coding sequence is TGTGCCACCAGCAGGGGGTGGGGAGAGACCCAGTACTTC. Full variable domain (missing parts from reference TRBV15 and TRBJ2-5): DAMVIQNPRYQVTQFGKPVTLSCSQTLNHNVMYWYQQKSSQAPKLLFHYYDKDFNNEADTPDNFQSRRPNTSFCFLDIRSPGLGDTAMYLCATSRGWGETQYFGPGTRLLVL.

The V gene is TRBV7-9, the J gene TRBJ1-4; D not resolved. Per germline, CDR1 SEHNR and CDR2 FQNEAQ (reference sequence). V lost 6 bases and J 13 bases, leaving 15 bases between the germline ends. The CDR3 runs to 12 residues. The CDR3 bases are TGTGCCAGCAGATCTGACCAGGCGCGACTGTTTTTT. Encoded protein: CASRSDQARLFF. The full variable domain, in which reference TRBV7-9 and TRBJ1-4 provide the parts outside the CDR3, is DTGVSQNPRHKITKRGQNVTFRCDPISEHNRLYWYRQTLGQGPEFLTYFQNEAQLEKSRLLSDRFSAERPKGSFSTLEIQRTEQGDSAMYLCASRSDQARLFFGSGTQLSVL.

The rearrangement joins TRBV2 to TRBJ2-7; D is unclear. The CDR3 extends over 13 amino acids. Germline lookup yields CDR1 SNHLY and CDR2 FYNNEI. Trimming removed 7 bases at V and 4 bases at J, with 14 bases between. Written as DNA, the CDR3 is TGTGCCAGCAAGCGTTCCACGCTATACGAGCAGTACTTC. Its protein product is CASKRSTLYEQYF. Full variable domain (rest looked up from reference TRBV2 and TRBJ2-7): EPEVTQTPSHQVTQMGQEVILRCVPISNHLYFYWYRQILGQKVEFLVSFYNNEISEKSEIFDDQFSVERPDGSNFTLKIRSTKLEDSAMYFCASKRSTLYEQYFGPGTRLTVT.

The V call is TRBV2, the J call TRBJ2-2; 8 bases align to TRBD2. V lost 4 bases, J lost 5 bases, and 6 bases stayed unmatched. Per germline, CDR1 SNHLY and CDR2 FYNNEI. CDR3 length: 15 residues. This chain's CDR3 is CASSVSSGRTGELFF. In DNA, the CDR3 is TGTGCCAGCAGTGTTTCTAGCGGGCGAACCGGGGAGCTGTTTTTT.